This T cell receptor beta chain was found in a study of shared clonotypes between healthy human individuals. Study conclusions and caveats: Sampling covered blood only; tissue repertoires likely differ.

Replicate PCRs were loaded with around 280 ng DNA from unsorted PBMC, around 28,000 T cell genomes. TCRdb's table, derived via immunoSEQ multiplex PCR, lists solely in-frame clones and lacks some. The table records over 400,000 clones, approximately 84% of them present only once. About this clone itself: The target antigen is unknown.

Germline lookup yields CDR1 KGHSH and CDR2 LQKENI. Trimming took off 3 bases at V and 5 bases at J, with 8 bases between the two ends. The CDR3 covers 13 residues. This TCR was recovered from a woman between 35 and 50 years old in good health. Some clones in this sample may be carry-over from other donors' samples. Input material: PBMCs. The rearrangement links TRBV18 to TRBJ2-4; D call uncertain. The CDR3 protein is CASSPGQENIQYF. CDR3 in DNA: TGTGCCAGCTCACCCGGGCAGGAAAACATTCAGTACTTC. Based on the CDR3 plus reference TRBV18 and TRBJ2-4, the full variable domain is NAGVMQNPRHLVRRRGQEARLRCSPMKGHSHVYWYRQLPEEGLKFMVYLQKENIIDESGMPKERFSAEFPKEGPSILRIQQVVRGDSAAYFCASSPGQENIQYFGAGTRLSVL.